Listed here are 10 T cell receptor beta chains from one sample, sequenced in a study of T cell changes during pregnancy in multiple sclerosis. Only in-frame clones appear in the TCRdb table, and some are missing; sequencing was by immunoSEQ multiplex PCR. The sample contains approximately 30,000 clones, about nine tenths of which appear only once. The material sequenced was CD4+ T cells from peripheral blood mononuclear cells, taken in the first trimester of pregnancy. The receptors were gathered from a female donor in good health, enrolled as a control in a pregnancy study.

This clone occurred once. The CDR3 coding sequence is TGTGCCAGCAGCGTAGTTGGGGGGGGAATCACAGATACGCAGTATTTT. Translation gives CASSVVGGGITDTQYF. The chain links TRBV9 to TRBJ2-3; TRBD2 matches at 7 bases. The CDR3 runs 16 residues. V shed 0 bases and J 2 bases; nucleotides not matched to a gene: 6. CDR1 is SGDLS and CDR2 is YYNGEE in the germline V gene.

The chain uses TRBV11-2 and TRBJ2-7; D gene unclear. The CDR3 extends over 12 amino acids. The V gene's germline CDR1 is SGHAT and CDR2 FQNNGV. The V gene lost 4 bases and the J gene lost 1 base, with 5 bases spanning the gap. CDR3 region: CASSSSSYEQYF. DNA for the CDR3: TGTGCCAGCAGCTCCTCTTCCTACGAGCAGTACTTC.

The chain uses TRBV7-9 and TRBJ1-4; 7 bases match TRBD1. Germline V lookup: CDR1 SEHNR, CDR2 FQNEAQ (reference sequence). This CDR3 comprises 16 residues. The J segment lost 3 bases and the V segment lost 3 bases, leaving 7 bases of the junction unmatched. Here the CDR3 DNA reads TGTGCCAGCAGCTTGACAGGGTTGGGGGCTAATGAAAAACTGTTTTTT. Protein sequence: CASSLTGLGANEKLFF.

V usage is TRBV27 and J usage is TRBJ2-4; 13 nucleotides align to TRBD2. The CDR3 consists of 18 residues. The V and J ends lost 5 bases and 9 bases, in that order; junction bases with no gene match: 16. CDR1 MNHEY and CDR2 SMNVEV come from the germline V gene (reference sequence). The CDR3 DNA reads TGTGCCAGCAGTAGAACTAGCGGGGGGGCCTCGGGCGCAACCATTCAGTACTTC. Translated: CASSRTSGGASGATIQYF.

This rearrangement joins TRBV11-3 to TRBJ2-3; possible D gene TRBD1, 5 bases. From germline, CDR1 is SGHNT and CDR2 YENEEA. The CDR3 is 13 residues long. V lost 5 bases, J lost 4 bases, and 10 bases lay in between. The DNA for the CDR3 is TGTGCCAGCAGCAAGTTAGGGGCAGATACGCAGTATTTT. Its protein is CASSKLGADTQYF.

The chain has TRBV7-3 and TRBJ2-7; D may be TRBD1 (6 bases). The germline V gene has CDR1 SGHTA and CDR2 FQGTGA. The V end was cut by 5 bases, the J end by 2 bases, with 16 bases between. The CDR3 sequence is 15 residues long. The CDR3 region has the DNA TGTGCCAGCAGCCTCAACGACAGGTGGGCCTACGAGCAGTACTTC. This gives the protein CASSLNDRWAYEQYF.

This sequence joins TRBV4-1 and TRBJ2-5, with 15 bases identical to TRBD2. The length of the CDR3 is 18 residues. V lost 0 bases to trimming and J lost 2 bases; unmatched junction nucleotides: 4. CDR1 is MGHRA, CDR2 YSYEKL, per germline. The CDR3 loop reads CASSQEAGTSGRQETQYF. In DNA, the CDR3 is TGCGCCAGCAGCCAAGAGGCAGGGACTAGCGGGAGGCAAGAGACCCAGTACTTC.

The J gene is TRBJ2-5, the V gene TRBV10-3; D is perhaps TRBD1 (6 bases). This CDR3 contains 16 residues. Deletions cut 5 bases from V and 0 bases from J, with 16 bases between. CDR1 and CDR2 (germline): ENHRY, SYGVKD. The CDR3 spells CAISFGPGANQETQYF. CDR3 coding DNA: TGTGCCATCAGTTTCGGCCCAGGGGCCAACCAAGAGACCCAGTACTTC.

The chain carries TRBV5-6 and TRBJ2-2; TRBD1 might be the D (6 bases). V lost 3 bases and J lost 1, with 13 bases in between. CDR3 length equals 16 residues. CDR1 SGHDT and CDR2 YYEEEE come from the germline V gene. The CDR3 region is CASSWSQGRNTGELFF. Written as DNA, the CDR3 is TGTGCCAGCAGCTGGTCACAGGGTAGGAACACCGGGGAGCTGTTTTTT.

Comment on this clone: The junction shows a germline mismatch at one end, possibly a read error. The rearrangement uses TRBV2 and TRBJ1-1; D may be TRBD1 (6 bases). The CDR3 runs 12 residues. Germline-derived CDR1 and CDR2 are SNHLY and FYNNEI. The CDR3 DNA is TGTGCCAGCAGTGAAGGGGGGCGAATAGTCGAATTT. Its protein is CASSEGGRIVEF.